A selection of T cell receptor beta chains follows, all from one sample in a study of T-cell reconstitution after alpha-beta-depleted transplantation in children. TCRdb ran MiXCR on the PCR reads and lists one entry per CDR3 protein. The sample lists approximately 500,000 distinct CDR3 sequences; roughly 27% were seen once. The input for sequencing was PBMCs, taken before TCRalphabeta/CD19-depleted stem cell transplant. The source of these receptors is a boy younger than two with Wiskott-Aldrich syndrome, due to receive a stem cell transplant. Both conserved end residues are trimmed from each CDR3.

v_gene: TRBV4-1
j_gene: TRBJ1-2
CDR3aa: ASSQVVTAANYGYT

v_gene: TRBV10-2
j_gene: TRBJ2-3
CDR3aa: ASRVSTRSSTDTQY

v_gene: TRBV29-1
j_gene: TRBJ2-6
CDR3aa: SARGTGANVLT

v_gene: TRBV24-1
j_gene: TRBJ2-1
CDR3aa: ATSDYRGSEQF

v_gene: TRBV12-3/TRBV12-4
j_gene: TRBJ1-2
CDR3aa: ASSFPQGARDGYT

v_gene: TRBV20-1
j_gene: TRBJ2-5
CDR3aa: SASRQGLYQETQY

v_gene: TRBV5-1
j_gene: TRBJ2-1
CDR3aa: ASSVAGVSYNEQF

v_gene: TRBV15
j_gene: TRBJ1-3
CDR3aa: ATSTRGPGNTIY

v_gene: TRBV10-3
j_gene: TRBJ2-1
CDR3aa: AISGLAGAMNEQF

v_gene: TRBV3-1
j_gene: TRBJ2-5
CDR3aa: ASSPAGRRETQY

v_gene: TRBV7-3
j_gene: TRBJ1-2
CDR3aa: ASSSGQGALT

v_gene: TRBV5-1
j_gene: TRBJ2-3
CDR3aa: ASSGRLAGGPDTQY

v_gene: TRBV11-2
j_gene: TRBJ1-1
CDR3aa: ASTMTGGTEAF

v_gene: TRBV5-1
j_gene: TRBJ2-7
CDR3aa: ATSNPGRGSYEQY

v_gene: TRBV15
j_gene: TRBJ2-1
CDR3aa: ATSRDLFISSGSSYNEQF

v_gene: TRBV5-1
j_gene: TRBJ2-5
CDR3aa: ASSSGGLQETQY

v_gene: TRBV10-3
j_gene: TRBJ2-3
CDR3aa: AASGVSTDTQY

v_gene: TRBV5-1
j_gene: TRBJ2-7
CDR3aa: ASSFTSHSYEQY

v_gene: TRBV6-5
j_gene: TRBJ2-1
CDR3aa: ASSYWGVRGEQF

v_gene: TRBV20-1
j_gene: TRBJ1-3
CDR3aa: SAPLYDTIY

v_gene: TRBV30
j_gene: TRBJ1-2
CDR3aa: ARAPGATYGYT

v_gene: TRBV5-1
j_gene: TRBJ2-3
CDR3aa: ASSLFPQATSTDTQY

v_gene: TRBV10-3
j_gene: TRBJ1-5
CDR3aa: AISDGQLGSQPQH

v_gene: TRBV5-1
j_gene: TRBJ2-1
CDR3aa: ASSLGSLSSYNEQF

v_gene: TRBV20-1
j_gene: TRBJ2-7
CDR3aa: SALLRLAEPYEQY

v_gene: TRBV24-1
j_gene: TRBJ2-1
CDR3aa: ATSVTGSDNEQF

v_gene: TRBV3-1
j_gene: TRBJ2-2
CDR3aa: ASSQGELVGTGELF

v_gene: TRBV7-9
j_gene: TRBJ2-5
CDR3aa: ASSFTGVMFQETQY

v_gene: TRBV9
j_gene: TRBJ2-7
CDR3aa: ASSSTASSYEQY

v_gene: TRBV10-3
j_gene: TRBJ1-3
CDR3aa: AISDVTEGNTIY

v_gene: TRBV25-1
j_gene: TRBJ2-7
CDR3aa: ASSRPGPRETYEQY

v_gene: TRBV18
j_gene: TRBJ1-5
CDR3aa: ASSPIRNQPQH

v_gene: TRBV10-2
j_gene: TRBJ2-1
CDR3aa: ASSGAGGDNEQF

v_gene: TRBV15
j_gene: TRBJ1-2
CDR3aa: ATSRGSGKGGYT

v_gene: TRBV20-1
j_gene: TRBJ1-1
CDR3aa: SARGTGYMNTEAF

v_gene: TRBV6-2/TRBV6-3
j_gene: TRBJ1-1
CDR3aa: ASSYSAGTETNTEAF

v_gene: TRBV5-6
j_gene: TRBJ2-7
CDR3aa: ASSDGLGREQY

v_gene: TRBV7-8
j_gene: TRBJ2-7
CDR3aa: ASSTSSGSNYEQY

v_gene: TRBV6-5
j_gene: TRBJ1-3
CDR3aa: ASSSLQGGGNTIY

v_gene: TRBV11-2
j_gene: TRBJ2-1
CDR3aa: ASSLGVGDYSYNEQF

v_gene: TRBV6-1
j_gene: TRBJ2-1
CDR3aa: ASQREWSGSYNEQF

v_gene: TRBV25-1
j_gene: TRBJ2-5
CDR3aa: ASSDLGETQY

v_gene: TRBV10-1
j_gene: TRBJ2-1
CDR3aa: ASSESGLAAYNEQF

v_gene: TRBV10-3
j_gene: TRBJ2-7
CDR3aa: AISEAGDRYQQY

v_gene: TRBV20-1
j_gene: TRBJ2-5
CDR3aa: SAKLGGGRTQY